The rows below give T cell receptor beta chains drawn from one sample of a study of blood T cell repertoires in COVID-19. TCRdb's copy holds only in-frame clones and misses some; the assay was immunoSEQ multiplex PCR. Among 200,000 to 250,000 clones, roughly 90% were seen once, and the ten largest hold 1.9%. Specimen: peripheral blood. These receptors originate from a man aged 40-50 years with active or convalescent COVID-19. Each CDR3 is given with its conserved first and last residue. D genes are given only for firm matches. Clone size is shown for a subset of rows, as once, few, many or a class of expanded clone.

D,size,J,V,DNA,CDR3
TRBD1,-,TRBJ2-7,TRBV28,TGTGCCAGCAGTTTAACGGCTTGGGGACAGAGCTACGAGCAGTACTTC,CASSLTAWGQSYEQYF
-,-,TRBJ2-6,TRBV5-4,TGTGCCAGCAGGTTGGACAGCTCTGGGGCCAACGTCCTGACTTTC,CASRLDSSGANVLTF
TRBD2,-,TRBJ2-5,TRBV4-1,TGCGCCAGCAGCCAAGGCGTAGCGGGGGGGCACGAGACCCAGTACTTC,CASSQGVAGGHETQYF
-,-,TRBJ2-1,TRBV5-1,TGCGCCAGCAGCTTGGACCCTACCACCAAGCGGGAGCAGTTCTTC,CASSLDPTTKREQFF
-,once,TRBJ1-3,TRBV28,TGTGCCAGCAGTTCATCCCGGGACACTGGAAACACCATATATTTT,CASSSSRDTGNTIYF
-,-,TRBJ1-5,TRBV4-2,TGTGCCAGCAGCCAAGAACCGGGGGGGCCGGGGCCCCAGCATTTT,CASSQEPGGPGPQHF
-,few,TRBJ1-1,TRBV5-1,TGCGCCAGCAGCTTGGGACCCTTAGGAGACACTGAAGCTTTCTTT,CASSLGPLGDTEAFF
TRBD1,-,TRBJ1-6,TRBV15,TGTGCCACGGGACAGGGACGGAATTCACCCCTCCACTTT,CATGQGRNSPLHF
TRBD2,-,TRBJ2-1,TRBV5-1,TGCGCCAGCAGCTTGGAACTAGCGGGAGACTACAATGAGCAGTTCTTC,CASSLELAGDYNEQFF
TRBD1,-,TRBJ1-5,TRBV15,TGTGCCACCAGCAGAGTCAGGGACAGGGGTCAGCCCCAGCATTTT,CATSRVRDRGQPQHF
TRBD2,-,TRBJ2-3,TRBV9,TGTGCCAGCAGCGTAGGCCAGGCTAGCGGGGGGCCCGCGTATTTT,CASSVGQASGGPAYF